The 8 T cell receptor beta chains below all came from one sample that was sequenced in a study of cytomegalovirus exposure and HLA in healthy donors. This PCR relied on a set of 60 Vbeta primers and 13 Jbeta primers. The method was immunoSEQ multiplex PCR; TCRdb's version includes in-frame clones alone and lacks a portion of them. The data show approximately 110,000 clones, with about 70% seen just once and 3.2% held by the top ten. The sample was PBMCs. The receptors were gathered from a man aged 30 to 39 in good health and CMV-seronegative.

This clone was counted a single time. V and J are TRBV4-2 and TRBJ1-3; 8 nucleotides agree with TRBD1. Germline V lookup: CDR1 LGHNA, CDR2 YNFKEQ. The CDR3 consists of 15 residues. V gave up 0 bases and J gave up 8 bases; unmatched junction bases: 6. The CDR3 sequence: CASSQDRTGRDTIYF. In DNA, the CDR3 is TGTGCCAGCAGCCAAGACCGGACAGGGAGAGACACCATATATTTT.

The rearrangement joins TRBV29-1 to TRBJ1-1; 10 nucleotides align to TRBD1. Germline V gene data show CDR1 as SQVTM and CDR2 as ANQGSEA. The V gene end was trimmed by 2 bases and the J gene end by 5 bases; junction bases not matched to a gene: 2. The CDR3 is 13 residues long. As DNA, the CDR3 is TGCAGCGTTGAAAGGGACAGGGGTACTGAAGCTTTCTTT. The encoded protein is CSVERDRGTEAFF. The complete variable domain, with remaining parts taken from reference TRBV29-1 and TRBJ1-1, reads SAVISQKPSRDICQRGTSLTIQCQVDSQVTMMFWYRQQPGQSLTLIATANQGSEATYESGFVIDKFPISRPNLTFSTLTVSNMSPEDSSIYLCSVERDRGTEAFFGQGTRLTVV.

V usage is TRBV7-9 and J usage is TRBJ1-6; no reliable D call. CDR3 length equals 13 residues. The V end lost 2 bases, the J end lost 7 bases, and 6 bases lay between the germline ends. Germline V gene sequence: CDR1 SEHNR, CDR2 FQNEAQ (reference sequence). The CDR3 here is CASSLNTNSPLHF. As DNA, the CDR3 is TGTGCCAGCAGCTTAAACACCAATTCACCCCTCCACTTT.

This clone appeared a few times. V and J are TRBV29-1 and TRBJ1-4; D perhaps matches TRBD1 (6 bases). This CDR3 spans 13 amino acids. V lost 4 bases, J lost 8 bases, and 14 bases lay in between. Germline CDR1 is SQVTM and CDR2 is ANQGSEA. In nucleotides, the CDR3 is TGCAGCGTTGCTGGGGGCGCCGGGGAAAAACTGTTTTTT. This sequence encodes CSVAGGAGEKLFF.

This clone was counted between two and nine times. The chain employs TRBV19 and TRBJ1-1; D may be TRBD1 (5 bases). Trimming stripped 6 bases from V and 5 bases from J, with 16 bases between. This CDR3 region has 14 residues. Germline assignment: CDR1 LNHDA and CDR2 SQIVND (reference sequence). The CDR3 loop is CASRVERGSTEAFF. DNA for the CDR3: TGTGCCAGTAGGGTCGAAAGGGGATCGACTGAAGCTTTCTTT.

CDR3 bases: TGTGCCAGCAGACCACGGGGACAGGGGATTTCCTACGAGCAGTACTTC. Translated, it gives CASRPRGQGISYEQYF. V usage is TRBV13 and J usage is TRBJ2-5, with 10 nucleotides matching TRBD1. The J call could be wrong; TRBJ2-7 is a better fit for the DNA end. The germline CDR1 and CDR2 sequences are PRHDT and FYEKMQ (reference sequence). This CDR3 spans 16 amino acids.

The CDR3 is CASSLSGPPYNEQFF. DNA for the CDR3: TGTGCCAGCTCACTTAGCGGGCCTCCCTACAATGAGCAGTTCTTC. V is TRBV18 and J is TRBJ2-1, with 7 bases lining up with TRBD2. Germline CDR1 reads KGHSH; CDR2 reads LQKENI. The length of the CDR3 is 15 residues. The ends lost 4 bases at V and 2 bases at J; junction bases unmatched: 5.

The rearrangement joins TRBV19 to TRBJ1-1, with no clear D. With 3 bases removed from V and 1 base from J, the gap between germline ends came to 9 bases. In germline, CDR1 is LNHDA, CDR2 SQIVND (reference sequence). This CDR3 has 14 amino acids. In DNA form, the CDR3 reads TGTGCCAGTAGTATGGGCAGAGCGAACACTGAAGCTTTCTTT. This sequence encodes CASSMGRANTEAFF.